A single sample gave rise to the 12 T cell receptor beta chains below, sequenced in a study of shared clonotypes between healthy human individuals. Assay: immunoSEQ multiplex PCR; the TCRdb copy retains only in-frame clones and omits some. Of 2 million to 2.5 million clones in the sample, over 85% were seen once. Sequencing input: naive CD4+ T cells from PBMCs. Subset in this sample: CD45RA+ positively selected. Receptor source: a man aged 18 to 35 in good health. Some clones in this sample may be carry-over from other donors' samples.

V gene TRBV7-6 combines with J gene TRBJ2-7; 9 nucleotides agree with TRBD1. Trimming took 5 bases from V and 2 from J; bases not matched to a gene: 4. The CDR3 is made up of 14 amino acids. Germline values: CDR1 SGHVS, CDR2 FNYEAQ. The CDR3 nucleotides read TGTGCCAGCAGCCCCAGACAGGGGGCCTACGAGCAGTACTTC. The encoded protein is CASSPRQGAYEQYF.

The chain links TRBV18 to TRBJ2-5, with TRBD1 matching 9 bases. In germline, CDR1 is KGHSH, CDR2 LQKENI. With 1 base clipped from V and 4 bases from J, the junction kept 10 bases outside the gene matches. CDR3 length equals 17 residues. The CDR3 spells CASSPRQSDRGLETQYF. The CDR3 DNA sequence: TGTGCCAGCTCACCACGTCAGTCGGACAGGGGCTTAGAGACCCAGTACTTC.

The V gene is TRBV4-1, the J gene TRBJ1-2, with D unresolved. The V and J ends lost 3 bases and 4 bases respectively, with 12 bases between them. This CDR3 spans 14 amino acids. Germline CDR1 MGHRA, CDR2 YSYEKL. The CDR3 sequence is CASSHEGKRYGYTF. The CDR3 DNA is TGCGCCAGCAGCCACGAGGGTAAGCGCTATGGCTACACCTTC.

The chain has TRBV30 and TRBJ1-1, with D unclear. The V gene's germline CDR1 is GTSNPN and CDR2 SVGIG (reference sequence). The CDR3 sequence is 12 residues long. The V and J ends lost 5 bases and 4 bases respectively, with 11 bases between them. The CDR3 spells CAWDSRGTEAFF. DNA of the CDR3: TGTGCCTGGGATAGCCGGGGCACTGAAGCTTTCTTT.

The chain has TRBV2 and TRBJ2-3, with TRBD2 matching 7 bases. V lost 8 bases to trimming and J lost 3 bases; unmatched junction nucleotides: 8. Germline values: CDR1 SNHLY, CDR2 FYNNEI. The CDR3 is 14 residues long. CDR3 protein: CASLRLALTDTQYF. The CDR3 DNA reads as TGTGCCAGCCTCCGACTAGCACTAACAGATACGCAGTATTTT. The variable domain in full, with the rest retrieved from reference TRBV2 and TRBJ2-3, is EPEVTQTPSHQVTQMGQEVILRCVPISNHLYFYWYRQILGQKVEFLVSFYNNEISEKSEIFDDQFSVERPDGSNFTLKIRSTKLEDSAMYFCASLRLALTDTQYFGPGTRLTVL.

This clone was found once. The V gene is TRBV28, the J gene TRBJ1-1, with D hard to call. Germline CDR1 is MDHEN and CDR2 is SYDVKM. The CDR3 runs to 14 residues. V lost 5 bases and J 6 bases, leaving 16 bases between the germline ends. CDR3 sequence reads: CASSPGPSVSEAFF. CDR3 in DNA: TGTGCCAGCAGTCCGGGCCCTTCGGTTTCTGAAGCTTTCTTT.

As regards this clone: The identical CDR3 is also encoded by other nucleotide sequences in the sample. V is TRBV7-3 and J is TRBJ2-1, with TRBD2 matching 9 bases. Germline-derived CDR1 and CDR2 are SGHTA and FQGTGA. The CDR3 contains 15 residues. After removal of 4 bases from V and 1 base from J, the junction contained 2 bases not matched to a gene. The CDR3 region is CASSSTSGSYNEQFF. Written as DNA, the CDR3 is TGTGCCAGCAGCTCGACTAGCGGATCCTACAATGAGCAGTTCTTC.

This chain uses TRBV7-2 with TRBJ2-3, with a weak D call TRBD2 (5 bases). V lost 5 bases and J 5 bases, leaving 11 bases between the germline ends. The V gene's germline CDR1 is SGHTA and CDR2 FQGNSA. This CDR3 is 13 amino acids long. CDR3 residues: CASSEELGDTQYF. The CDR3 DNA is TGTGCCAGCAGCGAGGAACTAGGAGATACGCAGTATTTT.

V and J are TRBV28 and TRBJ2-7; a weak D match, TRBD2 (6 bases). This CDR3 has 15 residues. CDR1 MDHEN and CDR2 SYDVKM come from the germline V gene. V lost 4 bases to trimming and J lost 4 bases, with 17 bases between them. The CDR3 loop reads CASSSWDFRVYEQYF. The CDR3 DNA reads TGTGCCAGCAGTTCTTGGGACTTCAGGGTTTACGAGCAGTACTTC.

The V call is TRBV18, the J call TRBJ1-2; no reliable D call. With 3 bases removed from V and 5 bases from J, the gap between germline ends came to 7 bases. The CDR3 is 12 amino acids. Germline-derived CDR1 and CDR2 are KGHSH and LQKENI. CDR3 residues: CASSPEKYGYTF. DNA of the CDR3: TGTGCCAGCTCACCCGAAAAATATGGCTACACCTTC. Using reference TRBV18 and TRBJ1-2 for the parts outside the CDR3, the full variable domain is NAGVMQNPRHLVRRRGQEARLRCSPMKGHSHVYWYRQLPEEGLKFMVYLQKENIIDESGMPKERFSAEFPKEGPSILRIQQVVRGDSAAYFCASSPEKYGYTFGSGTRLTVV.

The chain couples TRBV27 to TRBJ2-7; 11 bases fit TRBD1. Losses at the gene ends were 5 bases for V and 0 bases for J; bases not matched to a gene: 6. The CDR3 is 16 amino acids. Germline V lookup: CDR1 MNHEY, CDR2 SMNVEV (reference sequence). DNA for the CDR3: TGTGCCAGCAGTCAGGCCGGGACAGGGGGCTCCTACGAGCAGTACTTC. Translating gives CASSQAGTGGSYEQYF.

This clone was seen a single time. The J gene is TRBJ2-7, the V gene TRBV5-1; 11 bases agree with TRBD1. V lost 7 bases and J lost 3; bases outside the gene matches: 9. Germline values: CDR1 SGHRS, CDR2 YFSETQ. The CDR3 covers 15 residues. The CDR3 DNA is TGCGCCAGCCGCCTACCGGGACAGGGGGGCTACGAGCAGTACTTC. Translated, it gives CASRLPGQGGYEQYF.